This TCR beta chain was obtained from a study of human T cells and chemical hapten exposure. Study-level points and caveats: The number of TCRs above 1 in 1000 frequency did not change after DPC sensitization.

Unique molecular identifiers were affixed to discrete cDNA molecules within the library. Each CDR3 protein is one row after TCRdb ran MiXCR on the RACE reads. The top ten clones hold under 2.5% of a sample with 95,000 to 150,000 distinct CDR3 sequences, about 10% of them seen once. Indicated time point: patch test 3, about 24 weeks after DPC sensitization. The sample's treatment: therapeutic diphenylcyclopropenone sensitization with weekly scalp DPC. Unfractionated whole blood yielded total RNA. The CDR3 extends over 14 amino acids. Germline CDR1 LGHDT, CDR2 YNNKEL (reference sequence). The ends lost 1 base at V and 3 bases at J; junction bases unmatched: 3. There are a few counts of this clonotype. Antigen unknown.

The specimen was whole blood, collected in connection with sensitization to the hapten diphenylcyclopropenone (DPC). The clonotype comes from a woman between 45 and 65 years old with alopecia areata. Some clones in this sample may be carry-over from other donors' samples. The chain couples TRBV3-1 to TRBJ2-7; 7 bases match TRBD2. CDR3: CASSQGLAVYEQYF. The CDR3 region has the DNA TGTGCCAGCAGCCAAGGCCTAGCGGTCTACGAGCAGTACTTC.